This T cell receptor (beta chain) was observed in a study of OX40 agonist ivuxolimab in advanced cancers. Here immunoSEQ multiplex PCR was the method, and the copy in TCRdb shows in-frame clones only, minus some. The sample yields tens of thousands of clones, about 91% seen once. The germline V and J ends were trimmed by 4 bases and 2 bases, with 12 bases remaining between them. Germline CDR1 and CDR2: SGDLS and YYNGEE. This CDR3 is built from 14 residues. This chain links TRBV9 with TRBJ1-1; D is possibly TRBD1 (5 bases). Material: CD4+ or CD8+ T cells sorted from blood, obtained in a trial of the OX40 agonist ivuxolimab. The TCR sequence derives from an adult with an advanced solid tumor such as melanoma, head and neck, liver or kidney cancer. This CDR3 is CASSPRTFNTEAFF. CDR3 bases: TGTGCCAGCAGCCCCCGGACATTCAACACTGAAGCTTTCTTT.